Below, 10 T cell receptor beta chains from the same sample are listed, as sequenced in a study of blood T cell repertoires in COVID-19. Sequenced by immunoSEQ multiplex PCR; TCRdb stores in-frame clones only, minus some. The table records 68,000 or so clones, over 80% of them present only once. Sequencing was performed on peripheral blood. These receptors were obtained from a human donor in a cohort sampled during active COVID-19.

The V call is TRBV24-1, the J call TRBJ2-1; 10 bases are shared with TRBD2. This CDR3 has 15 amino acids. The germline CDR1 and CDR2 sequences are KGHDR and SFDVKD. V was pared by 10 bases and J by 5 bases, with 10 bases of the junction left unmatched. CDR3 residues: CATSKGTSANNEQFF. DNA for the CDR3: TGTGCCACTAGCAAAGGGACTAGCGCGAACAATGAGCAGTTCTTC.

CDR3 DNA sequence: TGTGCCAGTAGCATGACGTTGGGGAGCTCCTATAATTCACCCCTCCACTTT. Its protein product is CASSMTLGSSYNSPLHF. This chain links TRBV19 with TRBJ1-6; no definite D call. CDR3 size: 17 residues. Deletions cut 6 bases from V and 0 bases from J, with 15 bases between. Per the germline V gene, CDR1 is LNHDA and CDR2 is SQIVND (reference sequence).

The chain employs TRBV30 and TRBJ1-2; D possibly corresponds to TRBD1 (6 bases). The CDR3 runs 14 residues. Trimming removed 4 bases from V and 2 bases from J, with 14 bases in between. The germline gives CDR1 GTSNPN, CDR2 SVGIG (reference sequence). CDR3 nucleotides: TGTGCCTGGACCCGCCCCCAGGGGAACTATGGCTACACCTTC. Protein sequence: CAWTRPQGNYGYTF.

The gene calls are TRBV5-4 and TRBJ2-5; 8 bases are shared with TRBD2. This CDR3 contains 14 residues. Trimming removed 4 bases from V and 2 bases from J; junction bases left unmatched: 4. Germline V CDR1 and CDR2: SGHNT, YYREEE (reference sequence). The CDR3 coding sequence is TGTGCCAGCAGCATTGGGACTAGGCAAGAGACCCAGTACTTC. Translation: CASSIGTRQETQYF.

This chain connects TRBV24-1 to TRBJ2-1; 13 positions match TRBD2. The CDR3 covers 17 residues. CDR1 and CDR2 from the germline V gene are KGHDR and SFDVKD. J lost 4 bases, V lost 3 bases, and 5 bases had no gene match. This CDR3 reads CATSDNPTSGGYNEQFF. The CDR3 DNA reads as TGTGCCACCAGTGATAACCCGACTAGCGGGGGGTACAATGAGCAGTTCTTC.

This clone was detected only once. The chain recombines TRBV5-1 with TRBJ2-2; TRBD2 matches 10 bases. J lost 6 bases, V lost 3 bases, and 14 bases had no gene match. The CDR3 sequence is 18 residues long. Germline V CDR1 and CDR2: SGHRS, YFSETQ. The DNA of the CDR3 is TGCGCCAGCAGCTCTCGCGCCGGGGCTAGCGGGGGAGCCGGGGAGCTGTTTTTT. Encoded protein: CASSSRAGASGGAGELFF.

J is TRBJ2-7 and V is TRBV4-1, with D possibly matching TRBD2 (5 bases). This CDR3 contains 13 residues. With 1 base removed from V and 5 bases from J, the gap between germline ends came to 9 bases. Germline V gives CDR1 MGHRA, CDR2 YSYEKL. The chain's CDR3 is CASSQVPGDEQYF. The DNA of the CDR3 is TGCGCCAGCAGCCAAGTTCCCGGGGACGAGCAGTACTTC.

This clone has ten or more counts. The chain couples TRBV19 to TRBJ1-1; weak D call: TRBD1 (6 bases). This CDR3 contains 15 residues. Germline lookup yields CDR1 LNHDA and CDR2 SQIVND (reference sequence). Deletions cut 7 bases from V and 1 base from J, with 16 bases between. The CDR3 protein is CASTPSGGANTEAFF. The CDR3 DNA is TGTGCCAGTACCCCCTCGGGGGGGGCGAACACTGAAGCTTTCTTT.

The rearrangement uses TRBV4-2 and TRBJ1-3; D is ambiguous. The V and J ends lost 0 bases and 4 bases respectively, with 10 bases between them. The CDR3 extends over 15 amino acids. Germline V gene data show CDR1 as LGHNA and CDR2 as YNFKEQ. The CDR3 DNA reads TGTGCCAGCAGCCAAGAACCGGTACAGGGAAACACCATATATTTT. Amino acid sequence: CASSQEPVQGNTIYF.

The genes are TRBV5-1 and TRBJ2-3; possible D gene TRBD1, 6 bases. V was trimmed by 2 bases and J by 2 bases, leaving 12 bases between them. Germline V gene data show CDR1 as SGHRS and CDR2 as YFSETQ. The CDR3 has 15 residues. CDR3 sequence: CASSLDRSDTDTQYF. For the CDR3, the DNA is TGCGCCAGCAGCTTAGACAGGTCCGACACAGATACGCAGTATTTT. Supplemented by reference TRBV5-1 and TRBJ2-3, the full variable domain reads KAGVTQTPRYLIKTRGQQVTLSCSPISGHRSVSWYQQTPGQGLQFLFEYFSETQRNKGNFPGRFSGRQFSNSRSEMNVSTLELGDSALYLCASSLDRSDTDTQYFGPGTRLTVL.